The 21 T cell receptor beta chains below all came from one sample that was sequenced in a study of blood T cell repertoires in COVID-19. The protocol was immunoSEQ multiplex PCR, while the TCRdb copy is restricted to in-frame clones and leaves out a portion. The table shows 200,000 to 250,000 clones, with 80% to 90% occurring only once. Sample: PBMCs or T cells enriched from blood (not recorded which). The receptor source for this set is a man aged 35 to 55 who had recovered from COVID-19.

V is TRBV10-3 and J is TRBJ2-7, with TRBD1 matching 9 bases. V shed 4 bases, J shed 3 bases, and the junction held 7 bases outside the gene matches. The CDR3 contains 15 residues. The germline V gene has CDR1 ENHRY and CDR2 SYGVKD. The CDR3 reads CAISGGGQGFYEQYF. The DNA for the CDR3 is TGTGCCATCAGTGGGGGGGGACAGGGCTTCTACGAGCAGTACTTC.

This rearrangement joins TRBV18 to TRBJ1-2, with 7 nucleotides matching TRBD1. With 3 bases clipped from V and 2 bases from J, the junction kept 3 bases outside the gene matches. The CDR3 spans 14 residues. Germline CDR1 reads KGHSH; CDR2 reads LQKENI. The CDR3 region is CASSPRTGNYGYTF. The CDR3 nucleotides read TGTGCCAGCTCACCCCGGACAGGAAACTATGGCTACACCTTC.

This chain links TRBV15 with TRBJ1-4, with 7 bases aligning to TRBD1. The CDR3 runs 14 residues. V was pared by 2 bases and J by 7 bases, with 4 bases of the junction left unmatched. In germline, CDR1 is LNHNV, CDR2 YYDKDF (reference sequence). CDR3 residues: CATSRQGESEKLFF. DNA of the CDR3: TGTGCCACCAGCAGACAGGGGGAATCTGAAAAACTGTTTTTT.

The chain combines TRBV6-6 with TRBJ2-7, with 8 bases that match TRBD2. The V and J ends lost 7 bases and 8 bases, in that order; junction bases with no gene match: 4. Germline V gene lookup returns CDR1 MNHNY and CDR2 SVGAGI (reference sequence). The CDR3 totals 11 residues. The CDR3 sequence is CASTAGGQQYF. The CDR3 bases are TGTGCCAGCACGGCGGGGGGTCAGCAGTACTTC.

This clone was observed a few times. This rearrangement joins TRBV19 to TRBJ2-5; 10 bases fit TRBD2. The V gene end was trimmed by 3 bases and the J gene end by 7 bases; junction bases not matched to a gene: 11. Germline CDR1 LNHDA, CDR2 SQIVND (reference sequence). This CDR3 contains 16 residues. Written as DNA, the CDR3 is TGTGCCAGTAGTATCTACGACCCCGGACTAGCGGCGACCCAGTACTTC. Protein sequence: CASSIYDPGLAATQYF.

The rearrangement joins TRBV3-1 (or the pseudogene TRBV3-2) to TRBJ1-3; tentatively, D is TRBD1 (5 bases). The CDR3 length is 13 residues. Deletions cut 3 bases from V and 6 bases from J, with 9 bases between. CDR1 LGHDT and CDR2 YNNKEL come from the germline V gene (reference sequence). The CDR3 sequence: CASSHGATNTIYF. In nucleotides, the CDR3 is TGTGCCAGCAGCCATGGGGCCACAAACACCATATATTTT.

The CDR3 is CASSLGPGEAFF. CDR3 nucleotide sequence: TGCGCCAGCAGCTTGGGGCCGGGGGAGGCTTTCTTT. This chain uses TRBV5-1 with TRBJ1-1, with D maybe TRBD1 (5 bases). Germline V gives CDR1 SGHRS, CDR2 YFSETQ. The CDR3 contains 12 residues. Trimming took off 0 bases at V and 11 bases at J, with 11 bases between the two ends.

The genes are TRBV5-1 and TRBJ1-3; D ambiguous. V was shortened by 0 bases and J by 4 bases, with 14 bases between the two germline ends. Germline V gene sequence: CDR1 SGHRS, CDR2 YFSETQ. CDR3 size: 16 residues. The CDR3 sequence: CASSLDNKPPGNTIYF. The CDR3 DNA follows: TGCGCCAGCAGCTTGGACAACAAACCGCCGGGAAACACCATATATTTT.

The V and J genes are TRBV2 and TRBJ2-7; TRBD2 is a possible D gene (6 bases). Germline V CDR1 and CDR2: SNHLY, FYNNEI. V lost 8 bases and J lost 3, with 8 bases in between. The CDR3 extends over 11 amino acids. The CDR3 DNA is TGTGCCAGCGGGACTGTCTACGAGCAGTACTTC. Translation gives CASGTVYEQYF.

This chain connects TRBV5-1 to TRBJ2-7, with 7 bases that match TRBD1. This CDR3 is 15 amino acids long. Germline V gene sequence: CDR1 SGHRS, CDR2 YFSETQ. Trimming at V came to 4 bases and at J to 2 bases, leaving 9 bases not matched to a gene. The CDR3 region is CASSGPGTAAYEQYF. In DNA, the CDR3 is TGCGCCAGCAGCGGACCCGGGACAGCAGCCTACGAGCAGTACTTC.

V usage is TRBV27 and J usage is TRBJ2-1, with D perhaps TRBD2 (5 bases). The CDR3 is 16 amino acids. V gave up 6 bases and J gave up 0 bases, with 15 bases separating them. Germline CDR1 is MNHEY and CDR2 is SMNVEV (reference sequence). CDR3 coding DNA: TGTGCCAGCAGATCTGAGGGTCCGAGCTCCTACAATGAGCAGTTCTTC. Translated: CASRSEGPSSYNEQFF.

The chain couples TRBV27 to TRBJ1-1; 8 bases align to TRBD1. CDR1 and CDR2 (germline): MNHEY, SMNVEV (reference sequence). V lost 3 bases to trimming and J lost 1 base; unmatched junction nucleotides: 7. This CDR3 has 16 residues. For the CDR3, the DNA is TGTGCCAGCAGTTTCTCCAGGGGGCGCGGGAACACTGAAGCTTTCTTT. Its translation: CASSFSRGRGNTEAFF.

The rearrangement links TRBV27 to TRBJ2-1, with 11 bases identical to TRBD1. Germline V lookup: CDR1 MNHEY, CDR2 SMNVEV (reference sequence). The CDR3 spans 18 residues. V dropped 6 bases and J dropped 0; count of bases not matched to a gene: 10. The DNA of the CDR3 is TGTGCCAGCAGGCCGGGACAGGGGGGGGGCTTCTCCTACAATGAGCAGTTCTTC. Translating gives CASRPGQGGGFSYNEQFF.

The genes are TRBV13 and TRBJ2-7; perhaps TRBD2 as D (7 bases). The CDR3 contains 15 residues. CDR1 and CDR2 (germline): PRHDT, FYEKMQ (reference sequence). V dropped 4 bases and J dropped 2 bases, with 15 bases sitting between them. This CDR3 is CASSWGGPRPYEQYF. CDR3 sequence (DNA): TGTGCCAGCAGCTGGGGGGGCCCACGCCCCTACGAGCAGTACTTC.

The CDR3: CASSQEEGQPQHF. The CDR3 DNA is TGTGCCAGCAGCCAAGAGGAGGGACAGCCCCAGCATTTT. The chain uses TRBV3-1 (or the pseudogene TRBV3-2) and TRBJ1-5; D remains ambiguous. Per germline, CDR1 LGHDT and CDR2 YNNKEL (reference sequence). This CDR3 region has 13 residues. V gave up 0 bases and J gave up 7 bases, with 7 bases separating them.

This clone was observed a few times. The chain combines TRBV18 with TRBJ2-7; D is possibly TRBD1 (5 bases). Germline values: CDR1 KGHSH, CDR2 LQKENI. The CDR3 length is 14 residues. V was shortened by 3 bases and J by 0 bases, with 9 bases between the two germline ends. CDR3 amino acids: CASSPVGDSYEQYF. Here the CDR3 DNA reads TGTGCCAGCTCACCGGTAGGGGACTCCTACGAGCAGTACTTC.

The rearrangement uses TRBV5-1 and TRBJ2-5, with 11 nucleotides matching TRBD2. Germline lookup yields CDR1 SGHRS and CDR2 YFSETQ. The CDR3 loop spans 16 amino acids. V shed 3 bases, J shed 5 bases, and the junction held 9 bases outside the gene matches. DNA of the CDR3: TGCGCCAGCAGCTCCGGGGTAGCGGGGGGGCCTGAGACCCAGTACTTC. Translated, it gives CASSSGVAGGPETQYF.

This clone has more than one count but fewer than ten. In DNA form, the CDR3 reads TGTGCCAGTAGTCTGGGCCTCGATAACTATGGCTACACCTTC. Translation gives CASSLGLDNYGYTF. This chain joins TRBV19 and TRBJ1-2, with unresolved D. The CDR3 is 14 amino acids. Per the germline V gene, CDR1 is LNHDA and CDR2 is SQIVND (reference sequence). Trimming shortened V by 5 bases and J by 1 base, and 11 bases separated the two germline ends.

This chain uses TRBV19 with TRBJ1-5; maybe TRBD1 (5 bases). Germline V gene lookup returns CDR1 LNHDA and CDR2 SQIVND (reference sequence). The CDR3 length is 15 residues. V shed 3 bases and J shed 7 bases, with 16 bases lying between them. CDR3 amino acids: CASSIGGGEEQPQHF. DNA for the CDR3: TGTGCCAGTAGTATTGGGGGGGGAGAGGAGCAGCCCCAGCATTTT.

This clone turned up a few times. The chain combines TRBV5-1 with TRBJ1-1; weak D call: TRBD1 (6 bases). V was pared by 4 bases and J by 6 bases, with 16 bases between. Germline V gene lookup returns CDR1 SGHRS and CDR2 YFSETQ. This CDR3 region has 14 residues. The CDR3 reads CASSNRAGAAEAFF. DNA for the CDR3: TGCGCCAGCAGCAACCGTGCGGGGGCCGCTGAAGCTTTCTTT.

The chain employs TRBV5-1 and TRBJ2-7, with 11 bases that match TRBD2. CDR1 SGHRS and CDR2 YFSETQ come from the germline V gene. The CDR3 is 18 amino acids. V shed 4 bases, J shed 1 base, and the junction held 13 bases outside the gene matches. The CDR3 protein is CASSRRATSGKISYEQYF. As DNA, the CDR3 is TGCGCCAGCAGCAGGAGGGCGACTAGCGGGAAGATATCCTACGAGCAGTACTTC. The complete variable domain, with remaining parts taken from reference TRBV5-1 and TRBJ2-7, reads KAGVTQTPRYLIKTRGQQVTLSCSPISGHRSVSWYQQTPGQGLQFLFEYFSETQRNKGNFPGRFSGRQFSNSRSEMNVSTLELGDSALYLCASSRRATSGKISYEQYFGPGTRLTVT.